The clone carrying this T cell receptor beta chain occurred many times. The CDR3 totals 13 residues. V was clipped by 7 bases and J by 6 bases; unmatched bases: 6. Looked up from germline, CDR1 is SEHNR and CDR2 is FQNEAQ (reference sequence). Individual cDNA molecules received unique molecular identifiers during library preparation. TCRdb ran MiXCR on the 5' RACE reads and lists one entry per CDR3 protein. The repertoire holds roughly 34,000 distinct CDR3 sequences, with approximately 6.9% as singletons. This sample is drawn from a study of early T cells in non-severe SARS-CoV-2 infection. Sequenced material: whole blood, taken at baseline. The rearrangement links TRBV7-9 to TRBJ2-1; 7 nucleotides line up with TRBD2. The sequence was collected from an adult who was a healthcare worker with PCR-confirmed SARS-CoV-2 infection or an uninfected control (not recorded which). Here the CDR3 reads CASTPGTTNEQFF. Written as DNA, the CDR3 is TGTGCCAGCACCCCCGGGACTACCAATGAGCAGTTCTTC.